A selection of T cell receptor beta chains follows, all from one sample in a study of cytomegalovirus exposure and HLA in healthy donors. Clones were sequenced by immunoSEQ multiplex PCR, and TCRdb holds only the in-frame ones, with some missing. Of some 180,000 clones listed, roughly 78% are singletons. Sequenced input: PBMCs. The receptor source for this set is a woman in her 30s in good health and CMV-seronegative. The CDR3 runs from the conserved cysteine through the conserved F or W. Each record gives: D gene, J gene, clone size, V gene, CDR3 DNA, CDR3 protein. A D gene is named only where the DNA matches it firmly. Some rows mark clone size as missing; the rest say once, few, many or name a class of expanded clone.

-	TRBJ2-5	-	TRBV29-1	TGCAGCGTTGAAGGGGGGGAAGAGACCCAGTACTTC	CSVEGGEETQYF
-	TRBJ1-1	few	TRBV5-1	TGCGCCAGCAGCTTGCAATCGGGGTACGGCACTGAAGCTTTCTTT	CASSLQSGYGTEAFF
TRBD2	TRBJ2-5	-	TRBV9	TGTGCCAGCAGCGTAGGACTAGCGGGGGAGTTTCAAGAGACCCAGTACTTC	CASSVGLAGEFQETQYF
-	TRBJ2-3	-	TRBV7-9	TGTGCCAGCAGCTTCACAGGGTTCGCAGATACGCAGTATTTT	CASSFTGFADTQYF
-	TRBJ1-4	-	TRBV30	TGTGCCTGGAGTCGTCCGGGGAGGGGTGGGGGAAAACTGTTTTTT	CAWSRPGRGGGKLFF
-	TRBJ2-1	-	TRBV18	TGTGCCAGCTCACCGACTACCGTTGAGCAGTTCTTC	CASSPTTVEQFF
TRBD1	TRBJ1-2	few	TRBV30	TGTGCCTGGACGACAGGGAACGGCTACACCTTC	CAWTTGNGYTF
-	TRBJ2-2	-	TRBV12-5	TGTGCTAGTGGTTTTCGACCTGGAAGTCCGGGTGGAAAAACCGGGGAGCTGTTTTTT	CASGFRPGSPGGKTGELFF
-	TRBJ1-1	-	TRBV5-1	TGCGCCAGCAGCTCACTCCCAGGGTTGGTGACTGAAGCTTTCTTT	CASSSLPGLVTEAFF
TRBD1	TRBJ1-2	once	TRBV30	TGTGCCTGGTCTAAGGCGACAGGGACTGATTTTGGGGGCTACACCTTC	CAWSKATGTDFGGYTF
TRBD1	TRBJ1-4	-	TRBV9	TGTGCCAGCAGCGCCGGGACAGGGGGTGAAAAACTGTTTTTT	CASSAGTGGEKLFF
TRBD1	TRBJ2-6	-	TRBV7-2	TGTGCCAGCAGTCCAAGACAGGGGCCTGGGGCCAACGTCCTGACTTTC	CASSPRQGPGANVLTF
-	TRBJ2-5	-	TRBV12-5	TGTGCTAGTGGTTTAGGACTGAACCAAGAGACCCAGTACTTC	CASGLGLNQETQYF
TRBD1	TRBJ2-7	-	TRBV4-3	TGCGCCAGCAGCCAGGGCACCGGATTAGGACAGGGGGCCAACGAGCAGTACTTC	CASSQGTGLGQGANEQYF
-	TRBJ2-7	once	TRBV7-2	TGTGCCAGCAGCTTATCTTTCTCCGAGCAGTACTTC	CASSLSFSEQYF
-	TRBJ2-5	-	TRBV7-2	TGTGCCAGCAGCTTAGCGGCCCTTTGGGGTTCGAGCGGGACCCAGTACTTC	CASSLAALWGSSGTQYF
TRBD2	TRBJ2-3	-	TRBV5-1	TGCGCCAGCAGGACGAGCGACGGGGGGACAGATACGCAGTATTTT	CASRTSDGGTDTQYF
-	TRBJ1-3	once	TRBV6-4	TGTGCCAGCAGTGACGCTAGGCCGCGCGGAAACACCATATATTTT	CASSDARPRGNTIYF
-	TRBJ1-2	-	TRBV30	TGTGCCCGAGTGGAGGGTGGCTATGGCTACACCTTC	CARVEGGYGYTF
-	TRBJ2-5	few	TRBV30	TGTGCCTGGAGTGAAAACAGGGAAGAGACCCAGTACTTC	CAWSENREETQYF
TRBD1	TRBJ2-7	-	TRBV14	TGTGCCAGCAGCCAGGGGACAGGGGAATTGAGGGCCTACGAGCAGTACTTC	CASSQGTGELRAYEQYF
TRBD1	TRBJ1-2	-	TRBV18	TGTGCCAGCTCACCTACCGGGACAGGGGAAGATGGCTACACCTTC	CASSPTGTGEDGYTF
TRBD1	TRBJ1-1	-	TRBV5-1	TGCGCCAGCAGCTTCAAGGGGGCAGCGAACACTGAAGCTTTCTTT	CASSFKGAANTEAFF
-	TRBJ1-6	-	TRBV6-1	TGTGCCAGCAGGGAGGGGACCTATAATTCACCCCTCCACTTT	CASREGTYNSPLHF
-	TRBJ1-5	-	TRBV6-1	TGTGCCAGCAGTGAAACACAGATTAATCAGCCCCAGCATTTT	CASSETQINQPQHF
TRBD1	TRBJ2-7	-	TRBV5-1	TGCGCCAGCAGCGCCCGGGACAGGCCCCTCTCCTACGAGCAGTACTTC	CASSARDRPLSYEQYF
-	TRBJ1-2	-	TRBV4-1	TGCGCCAGCAGCCAAGATCGGGCCCAGACCGGGGAACCCCCCTATGGCTACACCTTC	CASSQDRAQTGEPPYGYTF
TRBD2	TRBJ2-7	-	TRBV11-2	TGTGCCAGCAGCTTAGATCGGGGACTAGCGGGGGGTAGTGAGCAGTACTTC	CASSLDRGLAGGSEQYF
-	TRBJ2-3	-	TRBV4-2	TGTGCCAGCAGCCCTAGGGGGGGGGCCACAGATACGCAGTATTTT	CASSPRGGATDTQYF
TRBD2	TRBJ2-5	-	TRBV2	TGTGCCAGCAGTTCTACAACTAGCGTTGAGACCCAGTACTTC	CASSSTTSVETQYF
-	TRBJ1-4	-	TRBV9	TGTGCCAGCAGCGTAGCCCCGGGGGGGTCTGGTGAAAAACTGTTTTTT	CASSVAPGGSGEKLFF
TRBD2	TRBJ2-7	-	TRBV9	TGTGCCAGCAGCCCTCTGCGGGGGGCCTACGAGCAGTACTTC	CASSPLRGAYEQYF
-	TRBJ1-2	-	TRBV4-2	TGTGCCAGCAGCCGAGAAGGGGAGGGGCAATATGGCTACACCTTC	CASSREGEGQYGYTF
-	TRBJ2-7	-	TRBV2	TGTGCCAGCACTGGGGGGAACGGCTACGAGCAGTACTTC	CASTGGNGYEQYF
TRBD2	TRBJ2-7	-	TRBV2	TGTGCCAGCATCGAGCAGGGCCCGGGGGGGGAGCAGTACTTC	CASIEQGPGGEQYF
-	TRBJ2-7	once	TRBV2	TGTGCCAGCAGTCATTCCTACGAGCAGTACTTC	CASSHSYEQYF
-	TRBJ2-3	-	TRBV11-1	TGTGCCAGCCGGCAGGGGAATACGCAGTATTTT	CASRQGNTQYF
TRBD2	TRBJ2-1	-	TRBV5-1	TGCGCCAGCAGCTTTCTAGCGGGGGGGCCAAATGAGCAGTTCTTC	CASSFLAGGPNEQFF
TRBD1	TRBJ2-7	-	TRBV7-2	TGTGCCAGCAGCTCCTACAGGGGGGACTCCTACGAGCAGTACTTC	CASSSYRGDSYEQYF
TRBD1	TRBJ2-7	-	TRBV29-1	TGCAGCGTTGATGGCCTGACAGGGGACGAGCAGTACTTC	CSVDGLTGDEQYF
TRBD1	TRBJ1-6	-	TRBV25-1	TGTGCCAGCATGAGAACAGGGGATAGGAATTCACCCCTCCACTTT	CASMRTGDRNSPLHF
-	TRBJ2-1	-	TRBV7-9	TGTGCCAGCAGTGGGAGAGAGGAGGGGGAGCAGTTCTTC	CASSGREEGEQFF